This T cell receptor (beta chain) was retrieved from a study of blood T cell repertoires in COVID-19. Overall study: T cells, B-cell-depleted T cells, or PBMCs supplied cDNA or gDNA.

Per the study methods: Nucleated cell number was recorded as an estimate derived from reference gene primer amplification. Sequencing used immunoSEQ multiplex PCR; TCRdb keeps in-frame clones, though not all of them. V, J and clone size are those of that table, while D and trimming were read from the DNA. The sample holds about 200,000 clones; roughly 82% are singletons and the top ten take approximately 10%. This CDR3 has 16 amino acids. J was trimmed by 7 bases and V by 3 bases; bases with no gene match: 10. From germline, CDR1 is MDHEN and CDR2 SYDVKM. Material: peripheral blood. The gene calls are TRBV28 and TRBJ2-1; 9 bases fit TRBD2. This TCR derives from a man in his fifties or sixties with active or convalescent COVID-19. The DNA of the CDR3 is TGTGCCAGCAGTTTGGTAGCAGCGGGAGGAAAGAATGAGCAGTTCTTC. Its protein product is CASSLVAAGGKNEQFF.